What follows are 20 T cell receptor beta chains derived from one specimen sequenced in a study of T cell repertoires in ileal Crohn's disease. The time point was: inflamed ileum from the surgical specimen. Method: immunoSEQ multiplex PCR; TCRdb's copy keeps in-frame clones and lacks some. The sample records roughly 13,000 clones, approximately 79% being singletons. Sequencing was done on a sample of ileal tissue. These receptors were taken from an adult with Crohn's disease.

J is TRBJ2-7 and V is TRBV5-4, with D perhaps being TRBD1 or TRBD2 (6 bases each). The CDR3 length is 14 residues. The germline gives CDR1 SGHNT, CDR2 YYREEE (reference sequence). V was pared by 0 bases and J by 4 bases, with 11 bases between. DNA of the CDR3: TGTGCCAGCAGCTTGGAGGGGGGCGCATACGAGCAGTACTTC. It encodes CASSLEGGAYEQYF.

There are a few counts of this clone. The chain has TRBV5-6 and TRBJ2-2; 7 bases agree with TRBD1. Per the germline V gene, CDR1 is SGHDT and CDR2 is YYEEEE. Losses at the gene ends were 2 bases for V and 2 bases for J; bases not matched to a gene: 9. This CDR3 spans 17 amino acids. CDR3 DNA sequence: TGTGCCAGCAGCTTTGGGGCCGGGACAGACAACACCGGGGAGCTGTTTTTT. The encoded protein is CASSFGAGTDNTGELFF.

This chain uses TRBV5-1 with TRBJ2-5; D unresolved. Germline V CDR1 and CDR2: SGHRS, YFSETQ. Trimming stripped 4 bases from V and 1 base from J, with 11 bases between. The length of the CDR3 is 14 residues. This CDR3 is CASSLPGLQETQYF. The CDR3 DNA follows: TGCGCCAGCAGCCTACCGGGCCTCCAAGAGACCCAGTACTTC.

CDR3 amino acids: CASSEGTGVNTEAFF. The CDR3 DNA follows: TGTGCCAGCAGTGAAGGTACAGGGGTGAACACTGAAGCTTTCTTT. This chain connects TRBV6-1 to TRBJ1-1; TRBD1 aligns across 7 bases. V shed 1 base and J 0 bases; nucleotides not matched to a gene: 2. The V gene's germline CDR1 is MNHNS and CDR2 SASEGT. The CDR3 runs 15 residues.

By share, this clone ranks as medium-sized. This chain connects TRBV11-3 to TRBJ2-3; D gene unclear. The germline V gene encodes CDR1 SGHNT and CDR2 YENEEA. Trimming took 4 bases from V and 4 from J, leaving 12 bases between them. The CDR3 covers 14 residues. The CDR3 nucleotides are TGTGCCAGCAGCTCCCGAGGCCCAGCAGATACGCAGTATTTT. This gives the protein CASSSRGPADTQYF.

V gene TRBV2 combines with J gene TRBJ2-1; D call uncertain. Germline V gives CDR1 SNHLY, CDR2 FYNNEI. CDR3 length: 12 residues. Trimming removed 1 base at V and 6 bases at J, with 4 bases between. CDR3 protein: CASSEVLNEQFF. Here the CDR3 DNA reads TGTGCCAGCAGTGAAGTCCTCAATGAGCAGTTCTTC.

This clone was observed a handful of times. The chain combines TRBV7-9 with TRBJ2-5; the match to TRBD2 covers 7 bases. V shed 5 bases, J shed 5 bases, and the junction held 8 bases outside the gene matches. Germline lookup yields CDR1 SEHNR and CDR2 FQNEAQ (reference sequence). This CDR3 is 14 amino acids long. CDR3 loop: CASSAGDVAETQYF. The CDR3 bases are TGTGCCAGCAGCGCGGGGGACGTTGCTGAGACCCAGTACTTC.

This chain links TRBV30 with TRBJ1-3, with D possibly matching TRBD1 (5 bases). Germline V gene data show CDR1 as GTSNPN and CDR2 as SVGIG (reference sequence). With 3 bases removed from V and 0 bases from J, the gap between germline ends came to 9 bases. The CDR3 runs to 14 residues. The DNA for the CDR3 is TGTGCCTGGAGGGGGGTATTCTCTGGAAACACCATATATTTT. Protein: CAWRGVFSGNTIYF.

This clone was found a few times. The chain employs TRBV2 and TRBJ1-5; no clear D. This CDR3 comprises 15 residues. Germline assignment: CDR1 SNHLY and CDR2 FYNNEI. V lost 3 bases and J 2 bases, leaving 11 bases between the germline ends. This chain's CDR3 is CASSEAGVGNQPQHF. The CDR3 DNA follows: TGTGCCAGCAGTGAGGCTGGGGTAGGCAATCAGCCCCAGCATTTT.

This chain connects TRBV27 to TRBJ2-1, with TRBD1 identical over 10 bases. The V gene end was trimmed by 4 bases and the J gene end by 8 bases; junction bases not matched to a gene: 8. Germline loops: CDR1 MNHEY, CDR2 SMNVEV (reference sequence). The length of the CDR3 is 15 residues. CDR3 coding DNA: TGTGCCAGCAGTTCCGCCGGGACAGGGGTCGATGAGCAGTTCTTC. This translates into CASSSAGTGVDEQFF.

CDR3 in DNA: TGCGCCAGCAGCTTAGATGGGTCGGGAGGCAATCAGCCCCAGCATTTT. Amino acids: CASSLDGSGGNQPQHF. This chain uses TRBV5-1 with TRBJ1-5; no clear D gene. V lost 2 bases and J lost 2, with 14 bases in between. The CDR3 spans 16 residues. CDR1 SGHRS and CDR2 YFSETQ come from the germline V gene. The full variable domain, with the rest looked up from reference TRBV5-1 and TRBJ1-5, is KAGVTQTPRYLIKTRGQQVTLSCSPISGHRSVSWYQQTPGQGLQFLFEYFSETQRNKGNFPGRFSGRQFSNSRSEMNVSTLELGDSALYLCASSLDGSGGNQPQHFGDGTRLSIL.

This clone came up once. This chain uses TRBV6-5 with TRBJ1-2; perhaps TRBD1 as D (6 bases). V was shortened by 6 bases and J by 8 bases, with 13 bases between the two germline ends. From germline, CDR1 is MNHEY and CDR2 SVGAGI. The CDR3 runs 12 residues. As DNA, the CDR3 is TGTGCCAGCAGAAGATACAGGGAGGGCTACACCTTC. Its protein product is CASRRYREGYTF.

The chain carries TRBV27 and TRBJ2-2; 8 nucleotides match TRBD1. Germline CDR1 is MNHEY and CDR2 is SMNVEV (reference sequence). The CDR3 totals 15 residues. The CDR3 DNA follows: TGTGCTATAGGACGGCAGGGGGCTTCAGGCGGGGAGCTGTTTTTT. Translation gives CAIGRQGASGGELFF.

The rearrangement joins TRBV30 to TRBJ1-5; 9 bases are a match to TRBD1. CDR1 is GTSNPN and CDR2 is SVGIG in the germline V gene (reference sequence). The CDR3 has 15 amino acids. The V gene end was trimmed by 5 bases and the J gene end by 2 bases; junction bases not matched to a gene: 7. CDR3 sequence: CAWGKWDRGNQPQHF. The CDR3 nucleotides read TGTGCCTGGGGTAAATGGGACAGGGGCAATCAGCCCCAGCATTTT. Looking up the rest from reference TRBV30 and TRBJ1-5 gives the full variable domain: SQTIHQWPATLVQPVGSPLSLECTVEGTSNPNLYWYRQAAGRGLQLLFYSVGIGQISSEVPQNLSASRPQDRQFILSSKKLLLSDSGFYLCAWGKWDRGNQPQHFGDGTRLSIL.

The rearrangement uses TRBV11-2 and TRBJ1-6; no clear D gene. The CDR3 totals 14 residues. The germline CDR1 and CDR2 sequences are SGHAT and FQNNGV. Trimming pared 2 bases from V and 4 bases from J, leaving 6 bases between. CDR3 bases: TGTGCCAGCAGCTTATCAGCGTATAATTCACCCCTCCACTTT. Amino acids: CASSLSAYNSPLHF. Together with reference TRBV11-2 and TRBJ1-6, the CDR3 gives the full variable domain: EAGVAQSPRYKIIEKRQSVAFWCNPISGHATLYWYQQILGQGPKLLIQFQNNGVVDDSQLPKDRFSAERLKGVDSTLKIQPAKLEDSAVYLCASSLSAYNSPLHFGNGTRLTVT.

V is TRBV19 and J is TRBJ2-1, with TRBD1 identical over 7 bases. V shed 4 bases, J shed 6 bases, and the junction held 3 bases outside the gene matches. This CDR3 has 13 amino acids. In germline, CDR1 is LNHDA, CDR2 SQIVND (reference sequence). The CDR3 sequence: CASSSWTGNEQFF. The CDR3 region has the DNA TGTGCCAGTAGTAGTTGGACAGGCAATGAGCAGTTCTTC.

This clone showed up just once. This sequence joins TRBV14 and TRBJ1-4, with TRBD1 identical over 7 bases. CDR1 is SGHDN and CDR2 is FVKESK in the germline V gene. Unmatched junction bases numbered 10, after V lost 4 bases and J lost 8 bases. This CDR3 is built from 15 residues. CDR3 protein: CASSPWDSGLEKLFF. For the CDR3, the DNA is TGTGCCAGCAGCCCCTGGGACAGTGGTTTGGAAAAACTGTTTTTT.

This rearrangement joins TRBV4-2 to TRBJ2-7; 13 positions agree with TRBD2. Germline V gives CDR1 LGHNA, CDR2 YNFKEQ. J lost 4 bases, V lost 4 bases, and 4 bases had no gene match. This CDR3 has 15 residues. The CDR3 is CASSPTSGGIYEQYF. Here the CDR3 DNA reads TGTGCCAGCAGCCCGACTAGCGGGGGGATTTACGAGCAGTACTTC.

The CDR3 DNA reads as TGCGCCAGCTTAGCGGTGAACACCGGGGAGCTGTTTTTT. Translating it yields CASLAVNTGELFF. The chain is built from TRBV5-1 and TRBJ2-2; the D gene is possibly TRBD2 (6 bases). This CDR3 is built from 13 residues. V lost 7 bases and J 1 base, leaving 8 bases between the germline ends. CDR1 SGHRS and CDR2 YFSETQ come from the germline V gene.

V is TRBV18 and J is TRBJ1-3; D might be TRBD1 (5 bases). V lost 3 bases and J lost 3, with 9 bases in between. The CDR3 is 14 residues long. CDR1 and CDR2 from the germline V gene are KGHSH and LQKENI. In DNA, the CDR3 is TGTGCCAGCTCACCCCAGGGATATGGAAACACCATATATTTT. This translates into CASSPQGYGNTIYF.